These 19 T cell receptor beta chains share one sample of origin, sequenced in a study of cytomegalovirus exposure and HLA in healthy donors (dated by TCRdb to about 2017). The library was made by the immunoSEQ multiplex PCR assay. The multiplex PCR relied on a mix of 60 forward primers for TCR Vbeta segments and 13 reverse primers for TCR Jbeta segments. TCRdb limited this immuneACCESS table to in-frame rearrangements with V and J called. A share of clones is missing; checked studies link under half to unresolved V genes, and the rest is unexplained. Across this sample there are tens of thousands of clones, with 67% seen only once. The top ten hold approximately 6.9% of the sample. Sequencing was carried out using PBMCs. The origin of the receptors is a woman between 45 and 60 years old in good health and CMV-seropositive.

The chain recombines TRBV7-7 with TRBJ2-7; the match to TRBD1 covers 11 bases. CDR1 is SSHAT, CDR2 FNYEAQ, per germline (reference sequence). The V segment lost 5 bases and the J segment 1 base; nucleotides outside the gene matches: 4. This CDR3 contains 15 residues. CDR3 bases: TGTGCCAGCAGCCCCGGGACAGGGGGTTCCTACGAGCAGTACTTC. This translates into CASSPGTGGSYEQYF.

The V call is TRBV28, the J call TRBJ1-2; TRBD1 matches 7 bases. The CDR3 runs 13 residues. J lost 8 bases, V lost 6 bases, and 9 bases had no gene match. The V gene's germline CDR1 is MDHEN and CDR2 SYDVKM. DNA for the CDR3: TGTGCCAGCAGGAGGGGACAGAGTGGGGGCTACACCTTC. Its translation: CASRRGQSGGYTF.

V and J are TRBV5-5 and TRBJ2-5, with 11 bases aligning to TRBD1. Germline V lookup: CDR1 SGHKS, CDR2 YYEKEE (reference sequence). V gave up 3 bases and J gave up 11 bases; unmatched junction bases: 12. This CDR3 is built from 15 residues. The CDR3 here is CASSYTGQGAKEQYF. The CDR3 region has the DNA TGTGCCAGCAGCTACACCGGACAGGGGGCAAAAGAGCAGTACTTC.

This clone was seen more than once but under ten times. The chain joins TRBV9 to TRBJ1-5, with D possibly TRBD1 on 6 matching bases. The V and J ends lost 3 bases and 2 bases respectively, with 15 bases between them. In germline, CDR1 is SGDLS, CDR2 YYNGEE. The CDR3 contains 16 residues. CDR3 protein: CASSAEARTGNQPQHF. The CDR3 DNA follows: TGTGCCAGCAGCGCAGAAGCGAGGACAGGCAATCAGCCCCAGCATTTT. The full variable domain, with the rest looked up from reference TRBV9 and TRBJ1-5, is DSGVTQTPKHLITATGQRVTLRCSPRSGDLSVYWYQQSLDQGLQFLIQYYNGEERAKGNILERFSAQQFPDLHSELNLSSLELGDSALYFCASSAEARTGNQPQHFGDGTRLSIL.

The CDR3 loop reads CASSFGQETQYF. CDR3 sequence (DNA): TGTGCCAGCAGTTTCGGCCAAGAGACCCAGTACTTC. The chain couples TRBV6-6 to TRBJ2-5; D gene uncertain. The germline gives CDR1 MNHNY, CDR2 SVGAGI (reference sequence). The germline V and J ends were trimmed by 4 bases and 1 base, with 4 bases remaining between them. This CDR3 has 12 amino acids.

The gene calls are TRBV11-3 and TRBJ2-1; TRBD2 agrees at 8 bases. Germline V gene sequence: CDR1 SGHNT, CDR2 YENEEA. This CDR3 contains 16 residues. Germline trimming cut 3 bases from V and 5 bases from J; bases unmatched to any gene: 9. CDR3 DNA sequence: TGTGCCAGCAGCTTGTTGGAGCGGGGGCTTAACAATGAGCAGTTCTTC. Residues: CASSLLERGLNNEQFF.

V and J are TRBV9 and TRBJ1-1; 8 bases are a match to TRBD1. The V gene end was trimmed by 6 bases and the J gene end by 5 bases; junction bases not matched to a gene: 6. This CDR3 region has 13 residues. Germline CDR1 and CDR2: SGDLS and YYNGEE. The CDR3 is CASNRQGRTEAFF. CDR3 bases: TGTGCCAGCAACAGACAGGGGAGAACTGAAGCTTTCTTT.

The V call is TRBV19, the J call TRBJ2-3; 7 bases are a match to TRBD2. Per germline, CDR1 LNHDA and CDR2 SQIVND (reference sequence). The J segment lost 2 bases and the V segment lost 7 bases, leaving 9 bases of the junction unmatched. CDR3 length: 15 amino acids. The chain's CDR3 is CASTPTGGTTDTQYF. Here the CDR3 DNA reads TGTGCCAGTACCCCTACGGGGGGTACCACAGATACGCAGTATTTT.

This chain uses TRBV9 with TRBJ1-1; D may be TRBD1 (6 bases). Germline V gene lookup returns CDR1 SGDLS and CDR2 YYNGEE. CDR3 length equals 14 residues. V was cut by 2 bases and J by 1 base, with 9 bases left in between. The CDR3 region is CASSVRTANTEAFF. CDR3 sequence (DNA): TGTGCCAGCAGCGTCAGGACAGCGAACACTGAAGCTTTCTTT.

The chain is built from TRBV19 and TRBJ2-5, with 8 bases that match TRBD1. V lost 5 bases and J lost 4; bases outside the gene matches: 6. The V gene's germline CDR1 is LNHDA and CDR2 SQIVND (reference sequence). CDR3 length: 14 residues. CDR3 bases: TGTGCCAGTAGTCTTGGACAGGGCCCAGAGACCCAGTACTTC. Its protein is CASSLGQGPETQYF.

CDR3 amino acids: CASSLGQGANTEAFF. As DNA, the CDR3 is TGTGCCAGCAGCCTAGGACAGGGAGCCAACACTGAAGCTTTCTTT. The chain combines TRBV7-3 with TRBJ1-1, with 8 bases matching TRBD1. V trimming: 5 bases; J trimming: 2 bases; junction bases outside the gene matches: 7. CDR1 is SGHTA, CDR2 FQGTGA, per germline. CDR3 length: 15 residues.

The genes are TRBV19 and TRBJ1-1; weak D call: TRBD1 (6 bases). The V gene's germline CDR1 is LNHDA and CDR2 SQIVND (reference sequence). The CDR3 contains 13 residues. V lost 5 bases and J lost 1, with 8 bases in between. For the CDR3, the DNA is TGTGCCAGTAGTGGACAGTCGAACACTGAAGCTTTCTTT. Translation: CASSGQSNTEAFF.

This chain joins TRBV28 and TRBJ1-5, with a weak D call TRBD1 (5 bases). Trimming cost V 5 bases and J 10 bases, with 21 bases left between them. Per the germline V gene, CDR1 is MDHEN and CDR2 is SYDVKM. The CDR3 runs 15 residues. The CDR3 here is CASSASFQGPHPQHF. The CDR3 DNA reads TGTGCCAGCAGTGCCAGCTTCCAGGGCCCCCACCCCCAGCATTTT. Combining the CDR3 with reference TRBV28 and TRBJ1-5 gives the whole variable domain DVKVTQSSRYLVKRTGEKVFLECVQDMDHENMFWYRQDPGLGLRLIYFSYDVKMKEKGDIPEGYSVSREKKERFSLILESASTNQTSMYLCASSASFQGPHPQHFGDGTRLSIL.

The V gene is TRBV2, the J gene TRBJ1-3, with D maybe TRBD1 (5 bases). This CDR3 is 16 amino acids long. Looked up from germline, CDR1 is SNHLY and CDR2 is FYNNEI. Trimming left V 8 bases short and J 0 bases short, with 17 bases between. The CDR3 DNA is TGTGCCAGCCTGCAGGGACTCTATGTCTCTGGAAACACCATATATTTT. Amino acid sequence: CASLQGLYVSGNTIYF.

The V and J genes are TRBV7-9 and TRBJ2-7; 7 bases match TRBD2. Germline CDR1 is SEHNR and CDR2 is FQNEAQ (reference sequence). J lost 3 bases, V lost 2 bases, and 13 bases had no gene match. The CDR3 sequence is 17 residues long. The CDR3, as DNA: TGTGCCAGCAGCTTATCCACCGGGGGGTTGGTTCGCTACGAGCAGTACTTC. This encodes CASSLSTGGLVRYEQYF.

The genes are TRBV9 and TRBJ1-1; D ambiguous. Trimming pared 0 bases from V and 6 bases from J, leaving 9 bases between. CDR1 is SGDLS, CDR2 YYNGEE, per germline. The CDR3 runs 13 residues. CDR3: CASSVGGFAEAFF. The CDR3 nucleotides read TGTGCCAGCAGCGTAGGAGGGTTCGCTGAAGCTTTCTTT.

The genes are TRBV9 and TRBJ2-1; the match to TRBD1 covers 7 bases. V was clipped by 3 bases and J by 8 bases; unmatched bases: 11. The CDR3 length is 15 residues. Germline loops: CDR1 SGDLS, CDR2 YYNGEE. CDR3 sequence: CASSADRARIDEQFF. CDR3 bases: TGTGCCAGCAGCGCCGACAGGGCCCGAATTGATGAGCAGTTCTTC. Complete variable domain (other parts from reference TRBV9 and TRBJ2-1): DSGVTQTPKHLITATGQRVTLRCSPRSGDLSVYWYQQSLDQGLQFLIQYYNGEERAKGNILERFSAQQFPDLHSELNLSSLELGDSALYFCASSADRARIDEQFFGPGTRLTVL.

This clone occurred a few times. The genes are TRBV25-1 and TRBJ2-1, with 12 positions matching TRBD2. Germline V gene sequence: CDR1 MGHDK, CDR2 SYGVNS. Losses at the gene ends were 1 base for V and 2 bases for J; bases not matched to a gene: 6. The CDR3 spans 18 residues. For the CDR3, the DNA is TGTGCCAGCAGTGAATTCCCCGGACTAGCGGGAACCTACAATGAGCAGTTCTTC. Translated: CASSEFPGLAGTYNEQFF.

The rearrangement links TRBV2 to TRBJ2-3, with a weak D call TRBD1 (5 bases). The CDR3 spans 15 residues. Between the trimmed V and J ends, which lost 7 bases and 2 bases, there was a span of 16 bases. Germline V gene data show CDR1 as SNHLY and CDR2 as FYNNEI. As DNA, the CDR3 is TGTGCCAGCATCGGCAGGGTGGTGTACACAGATACGCAGTATTTT. Translated, it gives CASIGRVVYTDTQYF.